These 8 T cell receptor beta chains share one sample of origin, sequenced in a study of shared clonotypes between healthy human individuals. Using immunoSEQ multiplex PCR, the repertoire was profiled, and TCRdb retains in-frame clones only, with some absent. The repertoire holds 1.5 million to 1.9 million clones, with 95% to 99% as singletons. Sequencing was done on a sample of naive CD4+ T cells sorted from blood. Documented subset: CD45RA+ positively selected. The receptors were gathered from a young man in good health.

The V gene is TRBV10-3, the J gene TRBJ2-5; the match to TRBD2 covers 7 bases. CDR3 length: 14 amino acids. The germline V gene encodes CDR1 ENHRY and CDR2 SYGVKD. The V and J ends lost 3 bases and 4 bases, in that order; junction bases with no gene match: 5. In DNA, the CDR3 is TGTGCCATCAGTGATGGGGTAGCGGGAGAGACCCAGTACTTC. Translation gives CAISDGVAGETQYF.

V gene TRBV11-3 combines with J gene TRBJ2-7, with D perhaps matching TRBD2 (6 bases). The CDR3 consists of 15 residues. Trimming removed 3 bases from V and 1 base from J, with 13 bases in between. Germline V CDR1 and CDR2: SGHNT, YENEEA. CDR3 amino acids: CASSFAGQESYEQYF. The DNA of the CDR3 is TGTGCCAGCAGCTTCGCGGGGCAGGAGTCCTACGAGCAGTACTTC.

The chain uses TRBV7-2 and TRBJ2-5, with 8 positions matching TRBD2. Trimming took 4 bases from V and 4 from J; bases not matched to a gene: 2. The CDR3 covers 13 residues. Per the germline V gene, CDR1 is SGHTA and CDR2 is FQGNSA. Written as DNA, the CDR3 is TGTGCCAGCAGCTCGAGCGGGGGAGAGACCCAGTACTTC. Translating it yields CASSSSGGETQYF. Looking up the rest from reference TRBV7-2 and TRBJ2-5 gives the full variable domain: GAGVSQSPSNKVTEKGKDVELRCDPISGHTALYWYRQSLGQGLEFLIYFQGNSAPDKSGLPSDRFSAERTGGSVSTLTIQRTQQEDSAVYLCASSSSGGETQYFGPGTRLLVL.

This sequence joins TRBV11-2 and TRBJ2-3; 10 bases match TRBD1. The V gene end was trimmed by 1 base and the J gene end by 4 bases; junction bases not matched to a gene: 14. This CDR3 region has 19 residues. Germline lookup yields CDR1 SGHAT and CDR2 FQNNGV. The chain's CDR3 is CASSLVGTGAVGRADTQYF. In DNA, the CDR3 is TGTGCCAGCAGCTTAGTAGGGACAGGGGCGGTTGGACGGGCAGATACGCAGTATTTT.

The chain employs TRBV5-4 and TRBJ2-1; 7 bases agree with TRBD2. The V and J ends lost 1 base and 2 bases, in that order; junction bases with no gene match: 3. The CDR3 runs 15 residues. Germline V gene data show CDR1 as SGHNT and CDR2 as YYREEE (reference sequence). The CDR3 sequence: CASSLQRGPYNEQFF. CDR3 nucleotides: TGTGCCAGCAGCTTGCAGCGGGGACCCTACAATGAGCAGTTCTTC.

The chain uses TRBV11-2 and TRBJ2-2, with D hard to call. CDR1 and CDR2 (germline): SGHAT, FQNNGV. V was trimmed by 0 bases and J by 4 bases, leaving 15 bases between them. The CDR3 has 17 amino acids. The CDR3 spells CASSLERSPFTTGELFF. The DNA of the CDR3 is TGTGCCAGCAGCTTAGAGCGTTCGCCCTTCACCACCGGGGAGCTGTTTTTT.

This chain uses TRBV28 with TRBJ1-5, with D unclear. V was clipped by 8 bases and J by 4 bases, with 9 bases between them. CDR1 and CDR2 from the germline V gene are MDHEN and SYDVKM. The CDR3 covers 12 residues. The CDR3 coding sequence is TGTGCCAGCTTCAGAGCAAATCAGCCCCAGCATTTT. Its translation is CASFRANQPQHF.

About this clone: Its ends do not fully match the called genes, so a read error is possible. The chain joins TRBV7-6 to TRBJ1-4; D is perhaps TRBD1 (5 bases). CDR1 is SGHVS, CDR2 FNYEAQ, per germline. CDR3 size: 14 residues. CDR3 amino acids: CASSASGTSEKLFF. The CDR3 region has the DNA TGTGCCAGCAGCGCGTCAGGGACTAGTGAAAAACTGTTTTTT.